This is a list of T cell receptor beta chains from one sample in a study of blood T cell repertoires in COVID-19. Here immunoSEQ multiplex PCR was the method, and the copy in TCRdb shows in-frame clones only, minus some. The table has roughly 250,000 clones, about 81% seen once. The sequenced sample was peripheral blood. These receptors were taken from a woman aged 55 to 70 with active or convalescent COVID-19. The CDR3 runs from the conserved cysteine through the conserved F or W. Fields, in order: D gene, clone size, J gene, V gene, CDR3 DNA, CDR3 protein. A D gene is named only where the DNA matches it firmly. Only part of the rows carry a size: once, few, many, or a class if the clone is expanded.

TRBD1 | - | TRBJ1-2 | TRBV6-5 | TGTGCCAGCAGTACCCGGGACAGGGGTTGGGGTGGCTACACCTTC | CASSTRDRGWGGYTF
- | - | TRBJ2-1 | TRBV5-6 | TGTGCCAGCAGCTTGTTAGGAGGAAGGGTCCACAATGAGCAGTTCTTC | CASSLLGGRVHNEQFF
TRBD2 | - | TRBJ2-7 | TRBV5-1 | TGCGCCAGCGCCTTAGGGACTAGCGGCTACGAGCAGTACTTC | CASALGTSGYEQYF
TRBD1 | - | TRBJ1-1 | TRBV5-1 | TGCGCCAGCGGCGGACAGGAGAACACTGAAGCTTTCTTT | CASGGQENTEAFF
- | - | TRBJ2-7 | TRBV6-5 | TGTGCCAGCACCCTCCGCGGAGGGGACGAGCAGTACTTC | CASTLRGGDEQYF
TRBD1 | few | TRBJ2-7 | TRBV4-1 | TGCGCCAGCAGCCTAAAACAGGGGTCCGATCCCTACGAGCAGTACTTC | CASSLKQGSDPYEQYF
- | - | TRBJ2-5 | TRBV29-1 | TGCAGCGTGGCCACTCGGACAAAAGAGACCCAGTACTTC | CSVATRTKETQYF
TRBD1 | - | TRBJ2-7 | TRBV6-5 | TGTGCCAGCAGCGGGACAGGGAATACCTACGAGCAGTACTTC | CASSGTGNTYEQYF
- | - | TRBJ1-5 | TRBV9 | TGTGCCAGCAGCCGGACAGCTTGGCCGCAGCATTTT | CASSRTAWPQHF
- | - | TRBJ1-1 | TRBV19 | TGTGCCAGTAGGAGACAGGACGAGTACACTGAAGCTTTCTTT | CASRRQDEYTEAFF
- | once | TRBJ2-3 | TRBV2 | TGTGCCAGCAATCCGGAGTTAGCCGGAACTAGCACAGATACGCAGTATTTT | CASNPELAGTSTDTQYF
- | - | TRBJ1-4 | TRBV10-2 | TGCGCCAGCCGGATTTCCAGGGCGGCGGAAAAACTGTTTTTT | CASRISRAAEKLFF
TRBD1 | - | TRBJ1-2 | TRBV19 | TGTGCCAGTACAAGAACAGGGGGCTCGCCTAACTATGGCTACACCTTC | CASTRTGGSPNYGYTF
- | few | TRBJ1-4 | TRBV7-2 | TGTGCCAGCAGCCCAGGGTGGGGGCTTAATGAAAAACTGTTTTTT | CASSPGWGLNEKLFF
TRBD1 | - | TRBJ1-5 | TRBV2 | TGTGCCAGCAGGGGGACAGGGAGCGAGCAGCCCCAGCATTTT | CASRGTGSEQPQHF
TRBD2 | - | TRBJ2-1 | TRBV2 | TGTGCCAGCAGTGGGTCTAGCGGGGGGCCCGAGCAGTTCTTC | CASSGSSGGPEQFF
TRBD1 | - | TRBJ1-4 | TRBV19 | TGTGCCAGTAGGCCTGGGGACAGGGGACGCGGAAAACTGTTTTTT | CASRPGDRGRGKLFF
TRBD1 | - | TRBJ1-4 | TRBV4-1 | TGCGCCAGCAGCCACAGGGGACAGGGGGGATTTTCTAATGAAAAACTGTTTTTT | CASSHRGQGGFSNEKLFF
- | - | TRBJ2-1 | TRBV20-1 | TGCAGTGCCGGGGGTAACAATGAGCAGTTCTTC | CSAGGNNEQFF
- | - | TRBJ1-1 | TRBV4-1 | TGCGCCAGCAGCCCCTACCCCTTTATCTTAAATGCGGGAGTTGGCACTGAAGCTTTCTTT | CASSPYPFILNAGVGTEAFF
TRBD2 | - | TRBJ2-2 | TRBV7-2 | TGTGCCAGCAGCTTGGATAGCGGGACGAACACCGGGGAGCTGTTTTTT | CASSLDSGTNTGELFF
TRBD1 | - | TRBJ1-5 | TRBV7-8 | TGTGCCAGCAGCACCGACAGGGGGGGGAGCAGACAGCCCCAGCATTTT | CASSTDRGGSRQPQHF
- | - | TRBJ1-2 | TRBV7-2 | TGTGCCAGCAGCCCAGGGATCAGGAAATCTAACTATGGCTACACCTTC | CASSPGIRKSNYGYTF
- | few | TRBJ1-6 | TRBV2 | TGTGCCAGCAGTGAAGCGCAGGGCTCGGCCCTCCACTTT | CASSEAQGSALHF
TRBD2 | - | TRBJ2-7 | TRBV6-5 | TGTGCCAGCACCTCGAATGTGGCTAGCGGCAACGAGCAGTACTTC | CASTSNVASGNEQYF
TRBD1 | - | TRBJ2-1 | TRBV6-1 | TGTGCCAGCAGTGATTCACCGGGACAGGGGTTTTTGGGTTCCTACAATGAGCAGTTCTTC | CASSDSPGQGFLGSYNEQFF
- | - | TRBJ1-1 | TRBV27 | TGTGCCAGCAGGGGGAGGGGTCATGGAGCCACTGAAGCTTTCTTT | CASRGRGHGATEAFF
- | - | TRBJ1-2 | TRBV19 | TGTGCCAGTAGTAAATGGGGCCCGGGCCTTAACTATGGCTACACCTTC | CASSKWGPGLNYGYTF
- | - | TRBJ2-1 | TRBV9 | TGTGCCAGCAGCGTAGGGAGCACCGACCTCTACAATGAGCAGTTCTTC | CASSVGSTDLYNEQFF
- | - | TRBJ2-5 | TRBV18 | TGTGCCAGCTCACCGCTGCGGGGGCCACAGCAAGAGACCCAGTACTTC | CASSPLRGPQQETQYF
TRBD1 | few | TRBJ2-7 | TRBV5-4 | TGTGCCAGCAGCTTTCGGGACAGGATTTACGAGCAGTACTTC | CASSFRDRIYEQYF
- | - | TRBJ2-1 | TRBV6-5 | TGTGCCAGCATTAGGACAGCCTCCTACAATGAGCAGTTCTTC | CASIRTASYNEQFF
- | - | TRBJ2-3 | TRBV27 | TGTGCCAGCAGTTTAAGCGGAACTAGCACAGATACGCAGTATTTT | CASSLSGTSTDTQYF
- | - | TRBJ1-4 | TRBV27 | TGTGCCAGCAGTTCAGGGTTATTAGGGGAAAAACTGTTTTTT | CASSSGLLGEKLFF
TRBD1 | - | TRBJ1-6 | TRBV6-5 | TGTGCCAGCAGTTTAGGACAGGGAGGTCCTAATTCACCCCTCCACTTT | CASSLGQGGPNSPLHF
- | few | TRBJ1-1 | TRBV18 | TGTGCCAGCTCACCAGCGGAGAGGGAAGCTTTCTTT | CASSPAEREAFF
- | - | TRBJ1-2 | TRBV21-1 | TGTGCCAGCAGCAAACCCCCGGTTACGGGTGGCTACACCTTC | CASSKPPVTGGYTF
- | - | TRBJ1-2 | TRBV29-1 | TGCAGCGTTGAGGACGGGGGGATGGAGGACTATGGCTACACCTTC | CSVEDGGMEDYGYTF
- | once | TRBJ2-7 | TRBV4-3 | TGCGCCAGCAGCCAGGGCCTGCTTCCCAGGATTAAGGAGCAGTACTTC | CASSQGLLPRIKEQYF
- | - | TRBJ1-3 | TRBV4-3 | TGCGCCAGCAGCCAGTCAGGGCCCACTGGAAACACCATATATTTT | CASSQSGPTGNTIYF
TRBD1 | few | TRBJ2-1 | TRBV2 | TGTGCCAGCAGGTATGGACAGGGAAGAAATGAGCAGTTCTTC | CASRYGQGRNEQFF
- | - | TRBJ2-7 | TRBV6-5 | TGTGCCAGCAGGCCTCCAGGTCGGTCCTACGAGCAGTACTTC | CASRPPGRSYEQYF
TRBD1 | - | TRBJ1-6 | TRBV11-2 | TGTGCCAGCAGCTTAAGTCAGGACAGGGGCGGAACAAATTCACCCCTCCACTTT | CASSLSQDRGGTNSPLHF
- | - | TRBJ2-7 | TRBV21-1 | TGTGCCAGGTGGGGGCGAGGCAGGATCCTCGGCTCCTACTACGAGCAGTACTTC | CARWGRGRILGSYYEQYF
- | few | TRBJ1-5 | TRBV30 | TGTGCCTGGAGTTCCGGGGGGGATCAGCCCCAGCATTTT | CAWSSGGDQPQHF
- | - | TRBJ2-5 | TRBV30 | TGTGCCTGGAATGGGGGGGAGACCCAGTACTTC | CAWNGGETQYF
TRBD1 | - | TRBJ2-7 | TRBV6-5 | TGTGCCAGCAGGTTCGGGACAGACTACGAGCAGTACTTC | CASRFGTDYEQYF
- | - | TRBJ1-4 | TRBV5-1 | TGCGCCAGCAGTTCGCAGGGAAACGCGAATGAAAAACTGTTTTTT | CASSSQGNANEKLFF
- | few | TRBJ1-5 | TRBV11-3 | TGTGCCAGCAGCCCAGACAATTTACAGGGACGAGGGGGTCAGCCCCAGCATTTT | CASSPDNLQGRGGQPQHF
- | many | TRBJ2-4 | TRBV23-1 | TGCGCCAGCTCGAGGGGGTTTGGGGACATTCAGTACTTC | CASSRGFGDIQYF